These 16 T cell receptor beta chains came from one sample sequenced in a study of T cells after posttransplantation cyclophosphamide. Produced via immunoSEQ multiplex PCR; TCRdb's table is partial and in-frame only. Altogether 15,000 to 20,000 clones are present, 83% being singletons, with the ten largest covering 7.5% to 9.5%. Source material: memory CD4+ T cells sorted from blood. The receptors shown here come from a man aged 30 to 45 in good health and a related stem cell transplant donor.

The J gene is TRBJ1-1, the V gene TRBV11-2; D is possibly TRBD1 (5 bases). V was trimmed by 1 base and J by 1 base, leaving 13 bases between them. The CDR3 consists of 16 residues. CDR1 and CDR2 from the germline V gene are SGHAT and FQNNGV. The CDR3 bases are TGTGCCAGCAGCTTAGGGGGGGTCGCAACGAACACTGAAGCTTTCTTT. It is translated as CASSLGGVATNTEAFF.

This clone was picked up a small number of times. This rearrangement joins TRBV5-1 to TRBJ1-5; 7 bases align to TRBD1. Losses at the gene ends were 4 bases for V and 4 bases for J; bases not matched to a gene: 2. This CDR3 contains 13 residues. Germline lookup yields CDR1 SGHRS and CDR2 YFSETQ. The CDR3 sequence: CASSRTGNQPQHF. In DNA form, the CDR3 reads TGCGCCAGCAGCAGGACAGGAAATCAGCCCCAGCATTTT.

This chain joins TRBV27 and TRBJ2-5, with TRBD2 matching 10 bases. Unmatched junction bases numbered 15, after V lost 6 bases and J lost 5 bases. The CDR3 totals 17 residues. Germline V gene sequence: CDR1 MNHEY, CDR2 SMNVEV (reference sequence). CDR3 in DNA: TGTGCCAGCAGCACCCGTGTTAGCGGGGGGCAAAGGGAGACCCAGTACTTC. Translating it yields CASSTRVSGGQRETQYF.

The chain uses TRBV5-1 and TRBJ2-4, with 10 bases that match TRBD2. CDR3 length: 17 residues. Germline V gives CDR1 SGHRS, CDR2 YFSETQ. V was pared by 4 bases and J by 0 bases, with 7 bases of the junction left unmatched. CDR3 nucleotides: TGCGCCAGCAGCGAGGCTAGCGGGGGCCTAGCCAAAAACATTCAGTACTTC. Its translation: CASSEASGGLAKNIQYF. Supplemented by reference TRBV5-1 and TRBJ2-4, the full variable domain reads KAGVTQTPRYLIKTRGQQVTLSCSPISGHRSVSWYQQTPGQGLQFLFEYFSETQRNKGNFPGRFSGRQFSNSRSEMNVSTLELGDSALYLCASSEASGGLAKNIQYFGAGTRLSVL.

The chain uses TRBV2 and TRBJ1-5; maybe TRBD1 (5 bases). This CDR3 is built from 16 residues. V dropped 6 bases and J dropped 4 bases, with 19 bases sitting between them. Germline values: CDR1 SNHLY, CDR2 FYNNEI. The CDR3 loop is CASRWGSSGANQPQHF. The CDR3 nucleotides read TGTGCCAGCAGATGGGGAAGCAGCGGGGCGAATCAGCCCCAGCATTTT.

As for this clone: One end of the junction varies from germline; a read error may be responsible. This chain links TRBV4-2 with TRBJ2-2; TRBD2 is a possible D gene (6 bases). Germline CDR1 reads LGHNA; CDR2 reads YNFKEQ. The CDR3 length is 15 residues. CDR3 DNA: TGTGCCAGCAGCAAAGAATCTAGCGACACCGGGGAGCTGTTTTTT. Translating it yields CASSKESSDTGELFF.

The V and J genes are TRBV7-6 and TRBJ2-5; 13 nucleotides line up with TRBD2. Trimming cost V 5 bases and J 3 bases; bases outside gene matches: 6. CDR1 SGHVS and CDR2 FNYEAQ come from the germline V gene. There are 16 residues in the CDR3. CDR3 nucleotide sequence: TGTGCCAGCAGCGACCGACTAGCGGGGGGAAAAGAGACCCAGTACTTC. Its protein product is CASSDRLAGGKETQYF. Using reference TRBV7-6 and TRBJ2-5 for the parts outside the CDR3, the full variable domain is GAGVSQSPRYKVTKRGQDVALRCDPISGHVSLYWYRQALGQGPEFLTYFNYEAQQDKSGLPNDRFSAERPEGSISTLTIQRTEQRDSAMYRCASSDRLAGGKETQYFGPGTRLLVL.

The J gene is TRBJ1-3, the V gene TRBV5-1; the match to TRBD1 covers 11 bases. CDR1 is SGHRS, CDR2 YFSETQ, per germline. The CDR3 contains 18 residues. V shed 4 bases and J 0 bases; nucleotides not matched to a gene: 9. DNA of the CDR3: TGCGCCAGCAGCGCATTGGGGGACAGGGGGATCTCTGGAAACACCATATATTTT. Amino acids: CASSALGDRGISGNTIYF.

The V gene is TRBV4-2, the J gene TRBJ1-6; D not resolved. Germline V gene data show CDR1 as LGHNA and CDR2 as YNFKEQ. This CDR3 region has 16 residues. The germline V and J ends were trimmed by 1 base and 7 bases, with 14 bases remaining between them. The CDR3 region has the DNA TGTGCCAGCAGCCAAGGGCAAGGAGGACTCAATTCACCCCTCCACTTT. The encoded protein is CASSQGQGGLNSPLHF.

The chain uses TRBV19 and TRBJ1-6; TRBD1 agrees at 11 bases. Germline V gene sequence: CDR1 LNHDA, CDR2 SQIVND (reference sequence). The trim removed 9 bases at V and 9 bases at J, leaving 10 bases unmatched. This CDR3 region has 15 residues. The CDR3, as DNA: TGTGCCAGCCGTGACAGGACAGGGGGCCTTTCACCCCTCCACTTT. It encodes CASRDRTGGLSPLHF.

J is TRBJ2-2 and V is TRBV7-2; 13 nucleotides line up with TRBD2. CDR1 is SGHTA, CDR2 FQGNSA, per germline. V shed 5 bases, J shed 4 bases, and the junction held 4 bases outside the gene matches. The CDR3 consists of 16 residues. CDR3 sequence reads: CASSGGLAGVTGELFF. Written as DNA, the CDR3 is TGTGCCAGCAGCGGTGGACTAGCGGGGGTCACCGGGGAGCTGTTTTTT.

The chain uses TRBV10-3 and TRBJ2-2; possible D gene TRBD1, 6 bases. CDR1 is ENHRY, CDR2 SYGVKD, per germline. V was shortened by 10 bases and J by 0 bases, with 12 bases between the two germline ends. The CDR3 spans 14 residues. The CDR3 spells CATTGTANTGELFF. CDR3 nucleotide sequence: TGTGCCACCACAGGGACGGCGAACACCGGGGAGCTGTTTTTT.

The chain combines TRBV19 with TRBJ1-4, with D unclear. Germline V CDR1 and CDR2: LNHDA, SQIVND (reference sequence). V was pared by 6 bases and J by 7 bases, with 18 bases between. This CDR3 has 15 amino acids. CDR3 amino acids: CASSLQTGYREKLFF. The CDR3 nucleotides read TGTGCCAGTAGCTTACAGACGGGGTATCGTGAAAAACTGTTTTTT.

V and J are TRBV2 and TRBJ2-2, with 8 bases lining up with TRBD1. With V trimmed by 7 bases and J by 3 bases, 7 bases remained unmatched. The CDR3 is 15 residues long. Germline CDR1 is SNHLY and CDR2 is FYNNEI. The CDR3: CASTKTGAHTGELFF. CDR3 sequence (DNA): TGTGCCAGCACCAAGACAGGGGCCCACACCGGGGAGCTGTTTTTT.

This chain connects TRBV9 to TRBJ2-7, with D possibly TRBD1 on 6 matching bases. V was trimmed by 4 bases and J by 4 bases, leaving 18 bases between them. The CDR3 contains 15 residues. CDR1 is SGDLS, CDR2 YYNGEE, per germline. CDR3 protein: CASSPREWTAYEQYF. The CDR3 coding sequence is TGTGCCAGCAGCCCCCGGGAATGGACAGCATACGAGCAGTACTTC.

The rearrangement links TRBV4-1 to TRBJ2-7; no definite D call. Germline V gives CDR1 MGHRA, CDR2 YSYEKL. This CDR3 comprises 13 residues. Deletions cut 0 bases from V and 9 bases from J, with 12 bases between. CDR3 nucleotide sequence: TGCGCCAGCAGCCAAGATTTTGCTCTCGGGCAGTACTTC. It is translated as CASSQDFALGQYF.